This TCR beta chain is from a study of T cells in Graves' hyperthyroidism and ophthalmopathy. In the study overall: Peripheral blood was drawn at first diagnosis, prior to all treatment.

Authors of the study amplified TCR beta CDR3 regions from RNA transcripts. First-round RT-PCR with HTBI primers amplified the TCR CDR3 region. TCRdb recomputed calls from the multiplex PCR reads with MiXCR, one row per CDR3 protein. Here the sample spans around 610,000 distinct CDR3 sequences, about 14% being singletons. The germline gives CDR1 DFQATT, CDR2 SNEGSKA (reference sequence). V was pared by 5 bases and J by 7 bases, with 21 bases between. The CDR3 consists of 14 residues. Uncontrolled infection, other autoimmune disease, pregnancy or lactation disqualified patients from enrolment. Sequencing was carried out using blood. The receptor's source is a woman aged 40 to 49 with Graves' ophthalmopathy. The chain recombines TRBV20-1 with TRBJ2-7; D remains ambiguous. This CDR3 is CSAGDLESPLEQYF. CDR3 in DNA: TGCAGTGCTGGCGACCTGGAAAGCCCCTTAGAGCAGTACTTC.